The 13 T cell receptor beta chains below all came from one sample that was sequenced in a study of PD-L1 blockade in urothelial cancer. Sample time point: peripheral blood 6 weeks after treatment start. The protocol was immunoSEQ multiplex PCR, while the TCRdb copy is restricted to in-frame clones and leaves out a portion. The table records 80,000 to 95,000 clones, around four fifths of them present only once. The starting material was PBMCs, obtained around atezolizumab (anti-PD-L1) treatment. The receptors here all came from a man aged 65 to 79 with urothelial cancer.

The chain joins TRBV7-2 to TRBJ1-4, with a weak D call TRBD1 (6 bases). CDR3 size: 15 residues. V gave up 5 bases and J gave up 4 bases, with 14 bases separating them. Germline CDR1 and CDR2: SGHTA and FQGNSA. Here the CDR3 reads CASSPLTGLNEKLFF. The CDR3, as DNA: TGTGCCAGCAGCCCCCTAACAGGGCTTAATGAAAAACTGTTTTTT.

This chain links TRBV5-1 with TRBJ2-2; D is perhaps TRBD2 (6 bases). This CDR3 comprises 15 residues. Trimming removed 1 base from V and 5 bases from J, with 12 bases in between. Germline V CDR1 and CDR2: SGHRS, YFSETQ. The CDR3 loop is CASSLSGPKTGELFF. DNA for the CDR3: TGCGCCAGCAGCTTGAGCGGGCCCAAGACCGGGGAGCTGTTTTTT.

This sequence joins TRBV29-1 and TRBJ1-2; no clear D gene. Trimming took 4 bases from V and 1 from J, leaving 4 bases between them. Germline assignment: CDR1 SQVTM and CDR2 ANQGSEA. CDR3 size: 11 residues. The CDR3 DNA reads TGCAGCGTTGTATTTAACTATGGCTACACCTTC. Amino acids: CSVVFNYGYTF.

This clone was seen a single time. The J gene is TRBJ2-3, the V gene TRBV15; D is possibly TRBD2 (5 bases). V lost 9 bases and J lost 6, with 13 bases in between. This CDR3 region has 12 residues. Germline lookup yields CDR1 LNHNV and CDR2 YYDKDF (reference sequence). The CDR3 DNA is TGTGCCACGGGGAGTCTCGTGGATACGCAGTATTTT. Amino acid sequence: CATGSLVDTQYF.

This chain joins TRBV18 and TRBJ1-2; D gene ambiguous. V lost 3 bases, J lost 8 bases, and 13 bases lay in between. CDR1 is KGHSH and CDR2 is LQKENI in the germline V gene. The CDR3 spans 13 residues. The CDR3 reads CASSPTRAGGYTF. In DNA, the CDR3 is TGTGCCAGCTCACCGACCCGGGCGGGCGGCTACACCTTC.

The chain combines TRBV10-3 with TRBJ2-2, with D possibly matching TRBD1 (6 bases). CDR1 ENHRY and CDR2 SYGVKD come from the germline V gene. The CDR3 is 15 residues long. Trimming removed 3 bases from V and 4 bases from J, with 12 bases in between. The CDR3 DNA reads TGTGCCATCAGTGATGGGACACTACCCACCGGGGAGCTGTTTTTT. This codes for CAISDGTLPTGELFF.

This clone has only a few counts. The V call is TRBV6-5, the J call TRBJ2-1; 7 nucleotides match TRBD2. CDR1 and CDR2 from the germline V gene are MNHEY and SVGAGI. The CDR3 is 14 amino acids. The J segment lost 5 bases and the V segment lost 8 bases, leaving 9 bases of the junction unmatched. Written as DNA, the CDR3 is TGTGCCAGCGGTCGTGGACTAGACGACAATGAGCAGTTCTTC. It is translated as CASGRGLDDNEQFF.

V usage is TRBV7-3 and J usage is TRBJ2-1; D is unclear. The germline V and J ends were trimmed by 4 bases and 9 bases, with 13 bases remaining between them. Germline assignment: CDR1 SGHTA and CDR2 FQGTGA. This CDR3 contains 13 residues. The CDR3 DNA is TGTGCCAGCAGCTCTTTGGAGACGAGTGAGCAGTTCTTC. It codes for CASSSLETSEQFF.

This clone was seen only a few times. The CDR3 coding sequence is TGTGCCTGGACCCAAGGGGTTCTTGGCTACACCTTC. Amino acid sequence: CAWTQGVLGYTF. The rearrangement links TRBV30 to TRBJ1-2; TRBD1 might be the D (5 bases). With 4 bases removed from V and 7 bases from J, the gap between germline ends came to 13 bases. Germline CDR1 is GTSNPN and CDR2 is SVGIG (reference sequence). This CDR3 contains 12 residues. Looking up the rest from reference TRBV30 and TRBJ1-2 gives the full variable domain: SQTIHQWPATLVQPVGSPLSLECTVEGTSNPNLYWYRQAAGRGLQLLFYSVGIGQISSEVPQNLSASRPQDRQFILSSKKLLLSDSGFYLCAWTQGVLGYTFGSGTRLTVV.

The rearrangement joins TRBV5-5 to TRBJ1-2; D not resolved. The CDR3 sequence is 12 residues long. V lost 4 bases and J 7 bases, leaving 11 bases between the germline ends. The V gene's germline CDR1 is SGHKS and CDR2 YYEKEE (reference sequence). This chain's CDR3 is CASSPGSIGYTF. Written as DNA, the CDR3 is TGTGCCAGCAGCCCCGGTTCTATTGGCTACACCTTC. The whole variable domain, remainder taken from reference TRBV5-5 and TRBJ1-2, is DAGVTQSPTHLIKTRGQQVTLRCSPISGHKSVSWYQQVLGQGPQFIFQYYEKEERGRGNFPDRFSARQFPNYSSELNVNALLLGDSALYLCASSPGSIGYTFGSGTRLTVV.

The chain uses TRBV6-6 and TRBJ1-2; 10 nucleotides line up with TRBD1. This CDR3 region has 15 residues. From germline, CDR1 is MNHNY and CDR2 SVGAGI (reference sequence). With 2 bases clipped from V and 4 bases from J, the junction kept 4 bases outside the gene matches. CDR3 sequence: CASSYGQGGGYGYTF. CDR3 coding DNA: TGTGCCAGCAGTTACGGACAGGGGGGTGGCTATGGCTACACCTTC.

This chain uses TRBV11-2 with TRBJ2-7; 7 nucleotides align to TRBD2. The V and J ends lost 1 base and 2 bases, in that order; junction bases with no gene match: 5. The CDR3 is made up of 15 amino acids. Germline V lookup: CDR1 SGHAT, CDR2 FQNNGV. The CDR3 region has the DNA TGTGCCAGCAGCTTAGGGGGAGGGGTAACCTACGAGCAGTACTTC. Residues: CASSLGGGVTYEQYF. Filled out from reference TRBV11-2 and TRBJ2-7, the complete variable domain reads EAGVAQSPRYKIIEKRQSVAFWCNPISGHATLYWYQQILGQGPKLLIQFQNNGVVDDSQLPKDRFSAERLKGVDSTLKIQPAKLEDSAVYLCASSLGGGVTYEQYFGPGTRLTVT.

This clone was seen repeatedly, ten times or more. This chain joins TRBV19 and TRBJ1-2; 9 nucleotides line up with TRBD1. V dropped 6 bases and J dropped 6; count of bases not matched to a gene: 8. This CDR3 contains 14 residues. Germline assignment: CDR1 LNHDA and CDR2 SQIVND (reference sequence). The CDR3 region has the DNA TGTGCCAGTAGGGGACAGGGTGGGAGGCATGGCTACACCTTC. Translating it yields CASRGQGGRHGYTF.